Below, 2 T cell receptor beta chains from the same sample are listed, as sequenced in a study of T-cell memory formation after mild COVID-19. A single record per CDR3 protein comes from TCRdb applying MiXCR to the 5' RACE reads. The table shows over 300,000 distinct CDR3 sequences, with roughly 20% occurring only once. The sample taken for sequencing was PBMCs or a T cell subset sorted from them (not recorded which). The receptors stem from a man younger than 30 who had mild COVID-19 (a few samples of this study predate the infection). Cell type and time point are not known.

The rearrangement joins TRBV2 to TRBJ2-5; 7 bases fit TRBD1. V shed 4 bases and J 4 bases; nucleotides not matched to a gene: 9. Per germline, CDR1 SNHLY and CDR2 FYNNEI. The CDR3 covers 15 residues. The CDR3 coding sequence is TGTGCCAGCAGTGCCCTGCAGGGGGACACAGAGACCCAGTACTTC. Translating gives CASSALQGDTETQYF. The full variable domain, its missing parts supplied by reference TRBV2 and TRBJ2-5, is EPEVTQTPSHQVTQMGQEVILRCVPISNHLYFYWYRQILGQKVEFLVSFYNNEISEKSEIFDDQFSVERPDGSNFTLKIRSTKLEDSAMYFCASSALQGDTETQYFGPGTRLLVL.

The chain's CDR3 is CASTATSAFYTDTQYF. DNA of the CDR3: TGTGCCAGCACCGCGACTAGCGCTTTTTACACAGATACGCAGTATTTT. The V and J genes are TRBV3-1 and TRBJ2-3; 8 positions agree with TRBD2. J gave up 2 bases and V 7 bases, and 11 bases lay outside the gene matches. There are 16 residues in the CDR3. Per the germline V gene, CDR1 is LGHDT and CDR2 is YNNKEL (reference sequence).